The clone carrying this TCR beta chain was detected ten times or more. Its antigen is undetermined. This entry comes from a study of naive and memory T cell subsets. Findings and limits, study-wide: Clonotypes are single alpha or beta chains, not paired receptors.

Two oligonucleotides, mixed equimolar, formed the beta constant-region primer covering TRBC1 and TRBC2. The ligated cDNA underwent four PCR rounds using SP2 and nested alpha and beta constant-region primers. TCRdb reprocessed the UMI-ligation and nested PCR reads with MiXCR, giving one entry per CDR3 protein. Here the sample spans approximately 80,000 distinct CDR3 sequences, approximately 10% being singletons. This TCR was sampled from a human donor in good health. Source material: naive CD8+ T cells from blood.

The CDR3 protein is CASSQDFRTANTEAFF. The CDR3 nucleotides are TGCGCCAGCAGCCAAGACTTTCGGACAGCGAACACTGAAGCTTTCTTT. This chain connects TRBV4-1 to TRBJ1-1, with D perhaps matching TRBD1 (6 bases). The germline V and J ends were trimmed by 0 bases and 1 base, with 12 bases remaining between them. CDR1 and CDR2 (germline): MGHRA, YSYEKL. The CDR3 consists of 16 residues.